This T cell receptor (beta chain) emerged from a study of blood T cell repertoires in COVID-19 (dated by TCRdb to the early 2020s). Looking at the study overall: Collaborator samples came from the United States, Italy and Spain and covered acute and convalescent phases of COVID-19. Where available, HLA class I and class II types were taken from metadata supplied by the sample provider and were not determined by assay-based typing. The dataset comprised deeply sampled blood TCRbeta repertoires from subjects exposed to, actively infected with, or recovered from COVID-19. The samples were drawn from the first 160 participants of the ongoing ImmuneRACE study and from over a thousand subjects provided by 6 global collaborators. The material from the prospective study consisted of cDNA or gDNA derived from T cells, B-cell-depleted T cells, or PBMCs. The repertoires were made available in a free public database intended to serve as a resource for research on the immune response to SARS-CoV-2. Sample metadata almost always included a de-identified subject ID, COVID-19 status, age in years and sex.

Comments on this clone: Its target antigen remains unknown. One base away there is no much larger clone; base qualities are not given.

The study at large found these results: The amount of clinical and demographic metadata varied by source and participant and was provided uncurated.

TCRbeta CDR3 regions were amplified from genomic DNA using the immunoSEQ Assay, a bias-controlled multiplex PCR. Turning to the authors' computational methods: The number of nucleated cells in each sample was estimated from the amplification of reference gene primers within the assay. Sequence reads were collapsed and filtered to measure the absolute abundance of every unique TCRbeta CDR3 rearrangement. For each sample, productive Simpson clonality was calculated by taking the square root of Simpson's diversity index across productive rearrangements. Not all clones reach the TCRdb copy of this immuneACCESS table, which keeps in-frame sequences only. Checked studies attribute under half of the gap to unresolved V genes and leave the rest unexplained. V and J calls and clone size are given by that table; D and trimming were obtained from the DNA. The sample data list about 190,000 clones, and about 88% of these were observed just once. Jointly, the top ten make up 0.95% to 1.3% of the sample.

Collaborating institutions collected whole blood in K2EDTA tubes following their own protocols. For TCRbeta analysis, collaborator samples were shipped as frozen whole blood, as isolated PBMCs, or as DNA extracted from either sample type. The clonotype was recovered from a man aged 25 to 45 with acute or convalescent COVID-19. Sequenced: peripheral blood.

CDR3 protein: CASSETTNEKLFF. The sequenced DNA: TGTGCCAGCAGCGAGACAACTAATGAAAAACTGTTTTTT. The chain is made from TRBV7-8 and TRBJ1-4, with the D gene not confidently named. From cysteine to phenylalanine, the CDR3 is 13 amino acids long. Only the CDR3 part of the read is kept: 39 bases, read in frame from the first base. Relative to germline, V is 5 bases shorter and J is 0 bases shorter, with 4 bases between their ends. CDR1 and CDR2, per the germline V gene, are SGHVS and FQNEAQ.